This TCR beta chain emerged from a study of blood T cell repertoires in COVID-19. Study summary: Recovery among Cohort 3 donors was established by two negative PCRs, clearance, or symptom resolution.

This CDR3 comprises 15 residues. CDR1 and CDR2 (germline): MGHRA, YSYEKL. J was trimmed by 2 bases and V by 6 bases; bases with no gene match: 7. Original analysis: Counts of nucleated cells, estimated from reference gene primer amplification, were obtained. Some clones are missing from TCRdb's copy, which holds only in-frame ones; the method was immunoSEQ multiplex PCR. V and J calls plus clone size are reproduced from that table; the DNA served to infer D and trimming. The table records 250,000 to 300,000 clones, around nine tenths of them present only once. This clonotype was sampled from a woman aged 55 to 70 in a cohort exposed to, infected with or recovered from COVID-19 (not recorded which). The chain uses TRBV4-1 and TRBJ2-7; TRBD1 matches at 10 bases. The sequenced sample consisted of PBMCs or T cells enriched from blood (not recorded which). In nucleotides, the CDR3 is TGCGCCAGCAGTCCCGACAGGGGGCAAACCTACGAGCAGTACTTC. It specifies CASSPDRGQTYEQYF.